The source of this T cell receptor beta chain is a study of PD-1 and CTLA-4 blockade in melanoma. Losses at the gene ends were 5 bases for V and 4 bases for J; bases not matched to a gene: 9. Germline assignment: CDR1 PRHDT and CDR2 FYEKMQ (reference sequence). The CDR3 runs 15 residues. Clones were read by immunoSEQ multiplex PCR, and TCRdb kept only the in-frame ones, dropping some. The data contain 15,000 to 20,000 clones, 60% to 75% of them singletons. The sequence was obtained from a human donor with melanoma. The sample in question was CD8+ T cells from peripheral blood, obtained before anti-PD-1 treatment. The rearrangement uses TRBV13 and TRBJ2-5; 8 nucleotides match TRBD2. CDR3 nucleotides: TGTGCCAGCAGCCCCCGGAGCGGGAGAGCAGAGACCCAGTACTTC. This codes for CASSPRSGRAETQYF.